What follows describes a single T cell receptor (beta chain). TCRdb's table, derived via immunoSEQ multiplex PCR, lists solely in-frame clones and lacks some. The sample has about 220,000 clones; around 94% are singletons. This entry comes from a study of control samples from healthy donors and cancer patients. The CDR3 extends over 15 amino acids. Trimming removed 3 bases from V and 7 bases from J; junction bases left unmatched: 5. Germline values: CDR1 SNHLY, CDR2 FYNNEI. This chain links TRBV2 with TRBJ1-6; 8 bases align to TRBD1. Sequenced sample: blood. The source of this sequence is a man aged 50-59 years in good health. CDR3 sequence: CASSDRTGQNSPLHF. As DNA, the CDR3 is TGTGCCAGCAGTGACCGGACAGGGCAAAATTCACCCCTCCACTTT. Supplemented by reference TRBV2 and TRBJ1-6, the full variable domain reads EPEVTQTPSHQVTQMGQEVILRCVPISNHLYFYWYRQILGQKVEFLVSFYNNEISEKSEIFDDQFSVERPDGSNFTLKIRSTKLEDSAMYFCASSDRTGQNSPLHFGNGTRLTVT.